This TCR beta chain was documented in a study of identical twins. General study results and limits: A cross-sectional statistical analysis, not follow-up of the same donors, supported the conclusions.

Each CDR3 protein is one row after TCRdb ran MiXCR on the 5' RACE reads. This sample has roughly 290,000 distinct CDR3 sequences, with more than 8% found just once. This clonotype has a handful of counts. The antigen is not known. CDR1 is MRHNA, CDR2 SNTAGT, per germline. Deletions cut 4 bases from V and 14 bases from J, with 15 bases between. The CDR3 spans 13 residues. The same sample was also studied in work on yellow fever vaccine responses in identical twins.

The V gene is TRBV6-4, the J gene TRBJ1-6; D perhaps matches TRBD1 (5 bases). The sequenced material came from CD8+ T cells sorted from blood. The receptor was derived from a woman between 18 and 29 years old in good health. This CDR3 reads CASSAQGIAALHF. The CDR3 DNA sequence: TGTGCCAGCAGTGCCCAGGGAATTGCTGCCCTCCACTTT.